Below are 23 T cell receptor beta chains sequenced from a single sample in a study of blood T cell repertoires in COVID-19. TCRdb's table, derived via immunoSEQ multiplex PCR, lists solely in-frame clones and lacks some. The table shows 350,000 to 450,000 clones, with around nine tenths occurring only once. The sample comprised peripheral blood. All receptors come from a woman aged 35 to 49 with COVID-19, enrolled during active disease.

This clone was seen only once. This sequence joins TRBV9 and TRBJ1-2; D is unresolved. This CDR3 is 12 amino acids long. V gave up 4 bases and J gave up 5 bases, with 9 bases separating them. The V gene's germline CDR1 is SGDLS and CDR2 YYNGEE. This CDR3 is CASSPPRYGYTF. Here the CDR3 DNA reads TGTGCCAGCAGCCCCCCTAGATATGGCTACACCTTC.

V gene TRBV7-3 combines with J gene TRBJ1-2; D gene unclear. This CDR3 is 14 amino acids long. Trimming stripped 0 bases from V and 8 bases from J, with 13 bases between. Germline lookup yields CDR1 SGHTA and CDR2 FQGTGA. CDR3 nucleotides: TGTGCCAGCAGCTTAACGGCCGCGGGCGACGGCTACACCTTC. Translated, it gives CASSLTAAGDGYTF.

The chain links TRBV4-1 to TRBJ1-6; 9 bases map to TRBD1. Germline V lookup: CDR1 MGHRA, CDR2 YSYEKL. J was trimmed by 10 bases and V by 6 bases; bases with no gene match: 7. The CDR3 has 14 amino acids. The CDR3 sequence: CASRPNRGQSPLHF. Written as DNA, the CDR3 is TGCGCCAGCAGACCCAACAGGGGGCAATCACCCCTCCACTTT.

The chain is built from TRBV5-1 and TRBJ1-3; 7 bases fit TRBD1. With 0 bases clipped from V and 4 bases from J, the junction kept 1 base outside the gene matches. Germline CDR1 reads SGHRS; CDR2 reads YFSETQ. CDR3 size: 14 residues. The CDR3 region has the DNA TGCGCCAGCAGCTTGGGAGGGGGCGGAAACACCATATATTTT. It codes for CASSLGGGGNTIYF.

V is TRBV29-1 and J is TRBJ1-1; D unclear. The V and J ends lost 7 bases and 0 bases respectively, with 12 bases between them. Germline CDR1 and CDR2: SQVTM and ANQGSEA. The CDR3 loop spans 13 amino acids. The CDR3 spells CSARILMNTEAFF. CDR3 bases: TGCAGCGCCCGTATCTTAATGAACACTGAAGCTTTCTTT.

The CDR3 sequence is CASSVGENSPLHF. CDR3 nucleotide sequence: TGTGCCAGCAGCGTAGGAGAGAATTCACCCCTCCACTTT. The chain is built from TRBV9 and TRBJ1-6, with D hard to call. Germline V CDR1 and CDR2: SGDLS, YYNGEE. The CDR3 runs 13 residues. Between the trimmed V and J ends, which lost 0 bases and 7 bases, there was a span of 5 bases.

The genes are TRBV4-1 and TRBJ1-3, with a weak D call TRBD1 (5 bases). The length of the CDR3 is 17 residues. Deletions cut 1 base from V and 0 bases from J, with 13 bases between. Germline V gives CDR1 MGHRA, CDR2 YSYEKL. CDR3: CASSQGGGRDSGNTIYF. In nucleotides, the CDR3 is TGCGCCAGCAGCCAAGGGGGCGGAAGGGACTCTGGAAACACCATATATTTT.

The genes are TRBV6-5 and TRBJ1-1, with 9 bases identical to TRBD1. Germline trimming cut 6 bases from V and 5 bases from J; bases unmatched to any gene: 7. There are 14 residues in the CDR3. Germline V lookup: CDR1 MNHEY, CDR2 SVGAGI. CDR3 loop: CASRPGTGMTEAFF. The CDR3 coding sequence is TGTGCCAGCAGACCCGGGACAGGGATGACTGAAGCTTTCTTT.

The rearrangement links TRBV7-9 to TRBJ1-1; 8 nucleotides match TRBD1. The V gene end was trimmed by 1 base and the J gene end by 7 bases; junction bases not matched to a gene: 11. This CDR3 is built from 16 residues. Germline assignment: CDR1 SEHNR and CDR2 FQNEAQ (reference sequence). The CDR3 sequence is CASSLEVVYRGDEAFF. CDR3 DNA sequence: TGTGCCAGCAGCTTAGAGGTGGTCTACAGGGGGGATGAAGCTTTCTTT.

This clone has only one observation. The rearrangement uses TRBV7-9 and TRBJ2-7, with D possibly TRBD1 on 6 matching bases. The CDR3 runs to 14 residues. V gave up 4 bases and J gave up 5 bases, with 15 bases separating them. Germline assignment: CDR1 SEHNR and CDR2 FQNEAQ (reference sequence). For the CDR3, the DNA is TGTGCCAGCAGCTCCTTTGGGACAAATAACGAGCAGTACTTC. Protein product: CASSSFGTNNEQYF.

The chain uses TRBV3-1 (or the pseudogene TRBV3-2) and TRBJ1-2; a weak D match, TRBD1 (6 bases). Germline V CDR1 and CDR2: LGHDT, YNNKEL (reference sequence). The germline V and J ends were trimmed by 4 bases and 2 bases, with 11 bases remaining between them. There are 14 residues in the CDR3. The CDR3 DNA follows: TGTGCCAGCAGCCTTACGGGACAAAACTATGGCTACACCTTC. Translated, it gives CASSLTGQNYGYTF.

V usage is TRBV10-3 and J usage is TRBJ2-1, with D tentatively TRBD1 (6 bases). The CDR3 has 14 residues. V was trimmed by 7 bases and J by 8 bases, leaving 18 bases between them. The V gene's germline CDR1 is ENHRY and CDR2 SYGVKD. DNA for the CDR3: TGTGCCATCACACAGGGCGAAGCTTTCCATGAGCAGTTCTTC. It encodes CAITQGEAFHEQFF.

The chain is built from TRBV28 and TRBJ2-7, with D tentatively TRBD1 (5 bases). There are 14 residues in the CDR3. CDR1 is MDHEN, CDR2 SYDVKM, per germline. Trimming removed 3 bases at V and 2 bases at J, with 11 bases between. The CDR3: CASSLEQATYEQYF. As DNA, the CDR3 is TGTGCCAGCAGTTTGGAACAGGCCACCTACGAGCAGTACTTC.

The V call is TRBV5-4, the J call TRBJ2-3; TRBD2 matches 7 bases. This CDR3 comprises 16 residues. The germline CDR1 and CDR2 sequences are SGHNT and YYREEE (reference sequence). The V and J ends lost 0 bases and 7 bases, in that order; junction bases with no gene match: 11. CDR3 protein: CASSLVGRGVVNTQYF. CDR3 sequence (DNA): TGTGCCAGCAGCTTGGTGGGACGGGGGGTGGTGAATACGCAGTATTTT.

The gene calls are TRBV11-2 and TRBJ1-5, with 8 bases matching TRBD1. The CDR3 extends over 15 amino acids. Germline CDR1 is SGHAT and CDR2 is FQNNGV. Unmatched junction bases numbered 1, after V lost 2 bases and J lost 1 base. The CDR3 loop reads CASSLTGGSNQPQHF. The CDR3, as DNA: TGTGCCAGCAGCTTAACAGGGGGGAGCAATCAGCCCCAGCATTTT.

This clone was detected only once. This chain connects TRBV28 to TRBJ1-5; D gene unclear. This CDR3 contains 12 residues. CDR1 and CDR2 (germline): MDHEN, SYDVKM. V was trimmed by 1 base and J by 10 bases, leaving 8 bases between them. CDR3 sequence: CASSLLGSPQHF. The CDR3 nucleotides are TGTGCCAGCAGTTTATTGGGCAGCCCCCAGCATTTT.

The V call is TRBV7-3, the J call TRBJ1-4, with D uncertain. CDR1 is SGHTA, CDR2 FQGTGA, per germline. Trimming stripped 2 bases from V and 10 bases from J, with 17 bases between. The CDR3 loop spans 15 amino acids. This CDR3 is CASSLSDRGLGKLFF. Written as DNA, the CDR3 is TGTGCCAGCAGCTTATCGGACCGGGGTTTGGGAAAACTGTTTTTT.

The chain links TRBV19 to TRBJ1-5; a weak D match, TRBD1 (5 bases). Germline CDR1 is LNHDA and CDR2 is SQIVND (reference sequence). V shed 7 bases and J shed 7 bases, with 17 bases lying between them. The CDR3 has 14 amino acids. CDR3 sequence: CASTPRQGGQPQHF. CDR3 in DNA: TGTGCCAGTACTCCTCGGCAGGGTGGGCAGCCCCAGCATTTT.

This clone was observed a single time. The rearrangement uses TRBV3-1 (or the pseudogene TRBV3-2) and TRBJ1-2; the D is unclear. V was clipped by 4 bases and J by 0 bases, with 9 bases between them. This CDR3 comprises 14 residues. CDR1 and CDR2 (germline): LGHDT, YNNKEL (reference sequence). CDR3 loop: CASSPLPSNYGYTF. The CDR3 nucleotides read TGTGCCAGCAGCCCTCTTCCCTCTAACTATGGCTACACCTTC.

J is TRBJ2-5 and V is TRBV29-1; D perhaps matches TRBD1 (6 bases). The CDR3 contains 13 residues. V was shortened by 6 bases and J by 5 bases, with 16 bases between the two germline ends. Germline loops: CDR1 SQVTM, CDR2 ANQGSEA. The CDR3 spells CSVHRASGETQYF. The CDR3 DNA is TGCAGCGTGCACAGGGCTTCAGGGGAGACCCAGTACTTC.

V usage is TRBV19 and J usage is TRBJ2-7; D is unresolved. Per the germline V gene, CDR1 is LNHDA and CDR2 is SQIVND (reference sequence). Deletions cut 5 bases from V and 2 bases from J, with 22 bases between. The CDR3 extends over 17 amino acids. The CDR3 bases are TGTGCCAGTAGTTCGGTCTTCGTCCCGACTTTGACCTACGAGCAGTACTTC. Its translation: CASSSVFVPTLTYEQYF.

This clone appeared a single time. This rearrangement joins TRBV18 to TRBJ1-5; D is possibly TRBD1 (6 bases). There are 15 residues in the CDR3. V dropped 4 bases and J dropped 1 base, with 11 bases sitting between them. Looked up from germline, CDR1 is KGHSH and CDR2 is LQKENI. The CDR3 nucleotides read TGTGCCAGCTCACTGGGGGCTATCAGCAATCAGCCCCAGCATTTT. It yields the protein CASSLGAISNQPQHF.

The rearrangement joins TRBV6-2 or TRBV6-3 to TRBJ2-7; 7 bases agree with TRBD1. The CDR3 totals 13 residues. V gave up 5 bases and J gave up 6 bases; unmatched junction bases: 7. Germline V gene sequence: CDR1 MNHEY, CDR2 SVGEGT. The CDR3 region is CASSLRQGVEQYF. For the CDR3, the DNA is TGTGCCAGCAGTCTCCGACAGGGTGTCGAGCAGTACTTC.